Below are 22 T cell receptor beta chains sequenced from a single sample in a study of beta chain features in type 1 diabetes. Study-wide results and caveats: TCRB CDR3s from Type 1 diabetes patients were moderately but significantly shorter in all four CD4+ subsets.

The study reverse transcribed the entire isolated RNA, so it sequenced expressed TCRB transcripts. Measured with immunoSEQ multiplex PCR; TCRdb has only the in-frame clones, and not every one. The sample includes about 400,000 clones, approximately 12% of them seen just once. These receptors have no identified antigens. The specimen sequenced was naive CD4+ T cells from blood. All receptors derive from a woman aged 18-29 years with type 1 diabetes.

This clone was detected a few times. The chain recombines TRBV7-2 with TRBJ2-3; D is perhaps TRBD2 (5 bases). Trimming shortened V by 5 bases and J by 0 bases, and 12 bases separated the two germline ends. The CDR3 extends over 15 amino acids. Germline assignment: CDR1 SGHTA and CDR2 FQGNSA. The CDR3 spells CASSATGFSTDTQYF. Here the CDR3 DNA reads TGTGCCAGCAGCGCGACGGGGTTCAGCACAGATACGCAGTATTTT.

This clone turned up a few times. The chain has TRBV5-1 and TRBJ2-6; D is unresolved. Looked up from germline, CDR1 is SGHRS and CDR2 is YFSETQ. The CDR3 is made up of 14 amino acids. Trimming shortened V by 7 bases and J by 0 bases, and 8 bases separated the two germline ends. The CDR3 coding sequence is TGCGCCAGCGAGACAAGCTCTGGGGCCAACGTCCTGACTTTC. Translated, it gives CASETSSGANVLTF.

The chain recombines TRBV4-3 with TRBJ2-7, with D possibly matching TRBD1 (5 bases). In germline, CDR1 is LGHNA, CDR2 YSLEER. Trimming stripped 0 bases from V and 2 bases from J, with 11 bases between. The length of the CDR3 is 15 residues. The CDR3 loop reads CASSQDVDSTYEQYF. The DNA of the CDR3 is TGCGCCAGCAGCCAAGATGTAGACAGTACCTACGAGCAGTACTTC.

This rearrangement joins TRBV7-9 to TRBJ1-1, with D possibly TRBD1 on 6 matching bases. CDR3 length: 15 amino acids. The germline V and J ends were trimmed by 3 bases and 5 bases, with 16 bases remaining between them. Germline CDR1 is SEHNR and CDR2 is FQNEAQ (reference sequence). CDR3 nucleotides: TGTGCCAGCAGCTTCGTAGTTGGAAGGGGGACTGAAGCTTTCTTT. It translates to CASSFVVGRGTEAFF.

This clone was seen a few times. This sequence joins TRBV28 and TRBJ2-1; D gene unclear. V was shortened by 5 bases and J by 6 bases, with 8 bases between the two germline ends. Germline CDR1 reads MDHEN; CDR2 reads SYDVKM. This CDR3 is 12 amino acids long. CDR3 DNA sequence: TGTGCCAGCAGTCTGAACTCCAATGAGCAGTTCTTC. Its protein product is CASSLNSNEQFF.

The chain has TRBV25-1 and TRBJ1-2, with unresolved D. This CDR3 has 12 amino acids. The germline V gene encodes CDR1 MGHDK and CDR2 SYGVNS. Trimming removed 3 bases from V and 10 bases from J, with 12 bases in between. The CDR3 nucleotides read TGTGCCAGCAGTGACTTTTCCTTTCCCTACACCTTC. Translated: CASSDFSFPYTF.

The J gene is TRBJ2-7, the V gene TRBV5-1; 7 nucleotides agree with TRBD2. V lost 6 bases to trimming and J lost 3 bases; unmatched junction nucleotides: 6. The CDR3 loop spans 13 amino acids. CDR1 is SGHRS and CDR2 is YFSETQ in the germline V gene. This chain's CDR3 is CASTKSGNYEQYF. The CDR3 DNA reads TGCGCCAGCACCAAGAGCGGGAACTACGAGCAGTACTTC.

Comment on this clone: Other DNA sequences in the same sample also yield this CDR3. The CDR3 loop is CASSLGTSGRNEQFF. CDR3 DNA: TGTGCCAGCAGTTTAGGGACTAGCGGGCGGAATGAGCAGTTCTTC. The chain combines TRBV27 with TRBJ2-1, with 12 bases aligning to TRBD2. The CDR3 covers 15 residues. The V gene end was trimmed by 2 bases and the J gene end by 7 bases; junction bases not matched to a gene: 3. Germline assignment: CDR1 MNHEY and CDR2 SMNVEV (reference sequence).

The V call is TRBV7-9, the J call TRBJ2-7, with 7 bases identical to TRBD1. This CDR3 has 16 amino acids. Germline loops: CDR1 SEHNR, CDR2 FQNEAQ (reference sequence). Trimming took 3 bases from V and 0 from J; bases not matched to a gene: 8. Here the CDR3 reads CASSFIGTASSYEQYF. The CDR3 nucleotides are TGTGCCAGCAGCTTCATCGGGACAGCCAGCTCCTACGAGCAGTACTTC.

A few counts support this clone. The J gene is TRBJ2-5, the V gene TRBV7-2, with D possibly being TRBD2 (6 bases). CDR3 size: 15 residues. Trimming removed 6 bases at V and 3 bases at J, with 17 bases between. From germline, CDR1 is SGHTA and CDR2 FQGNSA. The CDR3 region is CASSWMGGREETQYF. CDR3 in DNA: TGTGCCAGCAGTTGGATGGGAGGTCGGGAAGAGACCCAGTACTTC.

The CDR3 coding sequence is TGTGCCAGCACCAATAGCGGGGGGGCCCACGAGCAGTACTTC. Protein: CASTNSGGAHEQYF. V usage is TRBV18 and J usage is TRBJ2-7; TRBD2 agrees at 11 bases. Unmatched junction bases numbered 8, after V lost 8 bases and J lost 5 bases. Germline V CDR1 and CDR2: KGHSH, LQKENI. The CDR3 contains 14 residues.

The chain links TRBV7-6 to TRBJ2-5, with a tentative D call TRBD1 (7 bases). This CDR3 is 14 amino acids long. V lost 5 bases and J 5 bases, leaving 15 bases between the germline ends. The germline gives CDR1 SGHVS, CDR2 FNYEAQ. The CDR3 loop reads CASSAQGGRETQYF. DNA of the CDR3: TGTGCCAGCAGCGCTCAGGGGGGACGGGAGACCCAGTACTTC.

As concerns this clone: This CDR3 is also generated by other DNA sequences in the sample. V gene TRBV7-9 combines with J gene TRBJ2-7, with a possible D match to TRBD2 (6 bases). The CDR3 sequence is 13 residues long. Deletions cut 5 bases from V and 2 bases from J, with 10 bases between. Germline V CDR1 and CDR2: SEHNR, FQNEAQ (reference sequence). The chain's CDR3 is CASSTGLTYEQYF. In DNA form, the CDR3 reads TGTGCCAGCAGCACGGGACTGACCTACGAGCAGTACTTC.

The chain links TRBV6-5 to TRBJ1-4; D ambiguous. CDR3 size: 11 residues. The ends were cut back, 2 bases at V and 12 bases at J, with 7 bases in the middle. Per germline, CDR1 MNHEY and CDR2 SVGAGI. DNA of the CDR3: TGTGCCAGCAGTTACCGCGGGGAACTGTTTTTT. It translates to CASSYRGELFF.

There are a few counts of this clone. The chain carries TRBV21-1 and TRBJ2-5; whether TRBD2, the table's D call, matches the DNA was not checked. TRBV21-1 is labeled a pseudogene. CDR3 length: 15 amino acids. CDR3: CASSASLAAQETQYF. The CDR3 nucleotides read TGTGCCAGCAGCGCATCGTTAGCGGCGCAAGAGACCCAGTACTTC.

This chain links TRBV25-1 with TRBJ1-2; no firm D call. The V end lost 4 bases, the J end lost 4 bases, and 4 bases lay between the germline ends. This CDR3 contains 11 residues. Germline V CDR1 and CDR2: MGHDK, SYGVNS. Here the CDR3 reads CASSGGYGYTF. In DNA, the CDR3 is TGTGCCAGCAGTGGCGGCTATGGCTACACCTTC.

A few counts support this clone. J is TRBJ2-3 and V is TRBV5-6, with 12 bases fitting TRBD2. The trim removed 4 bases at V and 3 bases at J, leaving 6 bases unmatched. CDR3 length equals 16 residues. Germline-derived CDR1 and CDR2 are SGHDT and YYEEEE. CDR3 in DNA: TGTGCCAGCAGCGACGGACTAGCGGGACCGACAGATACGCAGTATTTT. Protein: CASSDGLAGPTDTQYF.

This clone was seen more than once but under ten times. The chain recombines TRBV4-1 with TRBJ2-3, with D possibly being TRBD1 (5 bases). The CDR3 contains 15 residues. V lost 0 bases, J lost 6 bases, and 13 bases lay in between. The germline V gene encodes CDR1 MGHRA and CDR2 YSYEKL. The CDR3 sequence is CASSQDGVGADTQYF. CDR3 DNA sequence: TGCGCCAGCAGCCAAGATGGGGTAGGGGCGGATACGCAGTATTTT.

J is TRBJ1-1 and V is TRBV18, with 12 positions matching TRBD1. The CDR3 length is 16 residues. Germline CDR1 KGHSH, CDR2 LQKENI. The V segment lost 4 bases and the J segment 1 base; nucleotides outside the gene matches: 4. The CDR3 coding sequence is TGTGCCAGCTCACGGGACAGGGGGCTCCCGAACACTGAAGCTTTCTTT. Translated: CASSRDRGLPNTEAFF.

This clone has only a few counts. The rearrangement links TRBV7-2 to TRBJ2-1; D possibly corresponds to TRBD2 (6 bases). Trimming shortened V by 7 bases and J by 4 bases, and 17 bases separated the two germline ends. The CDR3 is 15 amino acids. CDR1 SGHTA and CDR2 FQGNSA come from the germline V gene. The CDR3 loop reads CASTPSELGYNEQFF. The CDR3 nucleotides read TGTGCCAGCACCCCTAGCGAGCTCGGTTACAATGAGCAGTTCTTC.

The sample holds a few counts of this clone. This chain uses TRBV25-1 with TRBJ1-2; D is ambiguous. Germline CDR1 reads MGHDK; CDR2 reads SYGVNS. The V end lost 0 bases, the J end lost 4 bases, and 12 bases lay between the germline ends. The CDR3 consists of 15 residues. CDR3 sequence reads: CASSEYVGESYGYTF. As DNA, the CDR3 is TGTGCCAGCAGTGAATATGTCGGAGAGAGCTATGGCTACACCTTC.

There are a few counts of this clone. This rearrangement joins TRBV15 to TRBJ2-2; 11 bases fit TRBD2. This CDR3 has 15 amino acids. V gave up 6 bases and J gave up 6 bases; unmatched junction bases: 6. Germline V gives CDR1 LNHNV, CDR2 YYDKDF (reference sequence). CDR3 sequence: CATRTGTSGPGELFF. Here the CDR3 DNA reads TGTGCCACCAGGACCGGGACTAGCGGTCCCGGGGAGCTGTTTTTT.